This is a list of T cell receptor beta chains from one sample in a study of long-term antiretroviral therapy in people with HIV. TCRdb keeps only in-frame clones here, not all; method: immunoSEQ multiplex PCR. This sample has 25,000 to 35,000 clones; approximately 85% occur once, and the top ten carry around 3.8%. Source: unsorted PBMCs, taken 0.8 years before starting antiretroviral therapy. The receptors derive from a young man with HIV. The CDR3 runs from the conserved cysteine through the conserved F or W. The D gene is left open where the match is weak. Clone size is shown for a subset of rows, as once, few, many or a class of expanded clone.

V gene: TRBV5-4; D gene: .; clone size: .; J gene: TRBJ1-4; CDR3 protein: CASSQEASGGGEKLFF; CDR3 DNA: TGCGCCAGCAGCCAAGAAGCTAGCGGGGGTGGGGAAAAACTGTTTTTT
V gene: TRBV7-2; D gene: TRBD2; clone size: .; J gene: TRBJ2-7; CDR3 protein: CASSFETSGTYEQYF; CDR3 DNA: TGTGCCAGCAGCTTCGAGACTAGCGGAACCTACGAGCAGTACTTC
V gene: TRBV30; D gene: .; clone size: .; J gene: TRBJ1-3; CDR3 protein: CAWSVRAVSGNTIYF; CDR3 DNA: TGTGCCTGGAGTGTACGAGCGGTATCTGGAAACACCATATATTTT
V gene: TRBV5-6; D gene: .; clone size: .; J gene: TRBJ2-1; CDR3 protein: CASSLAVRGIEQFF; CDR3 DNA: TGTGCCAGCAGCTTGGCGGTCAGGGGTATTGAGCAGTTCTTC
V gene: TRBV5-6; D gene: TRBD2; clone size: .; J gene: TRBJ2-7; CDR3 protein: CASSLGGTGGLYEQYF; CDR3 DNA: TGTGCCAGCAGCTTGGGTGGGACGGGAGGTCTCTACGAGCAGTACTTC
V gene: TRBV7-3; D gene: .; clone size: .; J gene: TRBJ2-7; CDR3 protein: CASSSGPASYEQYF; CDR3 DNA: TGTGCCAGCAGCTCGGGACCCGCCTCCTACGAGCAGTACTTC
V gene: TRBV4-2; D gene: .; clone size: few; J gene: TRBJ2-7; CDR3 protein: CASSQGPNSYEQYF; CDR3 DNA: TGTGCCAGCAGCCAGGGACCCAACTCCTACGAGCAGTACTTC
V gene: TRBV7-8; D gene: TRBD1; clone size: few; J gene: TRBJ2-7; CDR3 protein: CASSSDRVEQYF; CDR3 DNA: TGTGCCAGCAGCTCGGACAGGGTCGAGCAGTACTTC
V gene: TRBV9; D gene: .; clone size: .; J gene: TRBJ1-1; CDR3 protein: CASSGGGNTEAFF; CDR3 DNA: TGTGCCAGCAGCGGGGGGGGGAACACTGAAGCTTTCTTT
V gene: TRBV12-5; D gene: .; clone size: .; J gene: TRBJ2-1; CDR3 protein: CASGLVRRISNEQFF; CDR3 DNA: TGTGCTAGTGGTTTGGTACGCCGTATTTCCAATGAGCAGTTCTTC
V gene: TRBV5-4; D gene: TRBD2; clone size: .; J gene: TRBJ2-7; CDR3 protein: CASSPLGAGPYEQYF; CDR3 DNA: TGTGCCAGCAGCCCCTTGGGAGCGGGACCCTACGAGCAGTACTTC
V gene: TRBV4-2; D gene: TRBD2; clone size: .; J gene: TRBJ2-7; CDR3 protein: CASSQPGLGYEQYF; CDR3 DNA: TGTGCCAGCAGCCAGCCGGGACTAGGCTACGAGCAGTACTTC
V gene: TRBV25-1; D gene: .; clone size: .; J gene: TRBJ2-7; CDR3 protein: CASSVGAGLGEQYF; CDR3 DNA: TGTGCCAGCAGCGTTGGGGCAGGCTTGGGGGAGCAGTACTTC
V gene: TRBV7-9; D gene: .; clone size: .; J gene: TRBJ1-1; CDR3 protein: CASSPIGGFRTEAFF; CDR3 DNA: TGTGCCAGCAGCCCTATAGGGGGGTTTCGGACTGAAGCTTTCTTT
V gene: TRBV18; D gene: TRBD1; clone size: few; J gene: TRBJ1-2; CDR3 protein: CASSPSRDRGGGYTF; CDR3 DNA: TGTGCCAGCTCACCATCGAGAGACAGGGGGGGTGGCTACACCTTC
V gene: TRBV14; D gene: .; clone size: .; J gene: TRBJ1-6; CDR3 protein: CASSQGGVSSPLHF; CDR3 DNA: TGTGCCAGCAGTCAAGGGGGTGTTAGTTCACCCCTCCACTTT
V gene: TRBV19; D gene: .; clone size: .; J gene: TRBJ2-7; CDR3 protein: CASSQDSGEQYF; CDR3 DNA: TGTGCCAGTAGTCAGGACTCGGGCGAGCAGTACTTC
V gene: TRBV12-5; D gene: TRBD1; clone size: once; J gene: TRBJ1-2; CDR3 protein: CASGLKDRLQGDYTF; CDR3 DNA: TGTGCTAGTGGTTTGAAGGACAGGCTCCAGGGGGATTACACCTTC
V gene: TRBV30; D gene: TRBD2; clone size: .; J gene: TRBJ2-5; CDR3 protein: CAWSLLAGGSGRETQYF; CDR3 DNA: TGTGCCTGGAGCCTACTGGCCGGGGGTAGCGGGAGAGAGACCCAGTACTTC
V gene: TRBV5-1; D gene: .; clone size: .; J gene: TRBJ2-5; CDR3 protein: CASRVQALGETQYF; CDR3 DNA: TGCGCCAGCAGAGTACAGGCCCTGGGGGAGACCCAGTACTTC
V gene: TRBV9; D gene: TRBD1; clone size: .; J gene: TRBJ2-6; CDR3 protein: CASSPGGAPFGANVLTF; CDR3 DNA: TGTGCCAGCTCCCCAGGGGGCGCCCCGTTTGGGGCCAACGTCCTGACTTTC
V gene: TRBV6-5; D gene: .; clone size: once; J gene: TRBJ2-5; CDR3 protein: CASSPSLQETQYF; CDR3 DNA: TGTGCCAGCAGTCCGAGCCTACAAGAGACCCAGTACTTC
V gene: TRBV6-5; D gene: .; clone size: .; J gene: TRBJ1-5; CDR3 protein: CATRDGDQPQHF; CDR3 DNA: TGTGCCACAAGGGACGGAGATCAGCCCCAGCATTTT
V gene: TRBV30; D gene: TRBD1; clone size: .; J gene: TRBJ2-3; CDR3 protein: CAWSVGQGTDTQYF; CDR3 DNA: TGTGCCTGGAGTGTAGGACAGGGCACAGATACGCAGTATTTT